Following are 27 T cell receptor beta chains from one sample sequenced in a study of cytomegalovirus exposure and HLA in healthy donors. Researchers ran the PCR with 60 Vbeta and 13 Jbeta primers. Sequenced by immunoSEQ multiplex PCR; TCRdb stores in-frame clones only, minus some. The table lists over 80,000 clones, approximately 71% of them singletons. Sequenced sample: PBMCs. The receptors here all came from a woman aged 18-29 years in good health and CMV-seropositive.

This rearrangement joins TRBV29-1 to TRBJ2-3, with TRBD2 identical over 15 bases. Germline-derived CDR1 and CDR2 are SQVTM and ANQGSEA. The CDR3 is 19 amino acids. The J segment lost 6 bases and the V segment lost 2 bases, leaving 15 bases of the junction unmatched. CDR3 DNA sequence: TGCAGCGTTGAATTATTACGAGGACTAGCGGGGGGGCCTGACGATACGCAGTATTTT. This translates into CSVELLRGLAGGPDDTQYF.

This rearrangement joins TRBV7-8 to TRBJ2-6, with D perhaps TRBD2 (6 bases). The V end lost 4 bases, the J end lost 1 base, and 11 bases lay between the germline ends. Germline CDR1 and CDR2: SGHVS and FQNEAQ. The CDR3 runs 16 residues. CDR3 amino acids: CASSSGRGSGANVLTF. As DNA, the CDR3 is TGTGCCAGCAGCTCGGGGCGGGGATCTGGGGCCAACGTCCTGACTTTC.

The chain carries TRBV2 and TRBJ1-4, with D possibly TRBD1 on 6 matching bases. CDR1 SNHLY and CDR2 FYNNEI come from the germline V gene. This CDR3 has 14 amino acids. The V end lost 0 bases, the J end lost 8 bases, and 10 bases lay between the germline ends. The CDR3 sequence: CASSEAQGKEKLFF. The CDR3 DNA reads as TGTGCCAGCAGTGAAGCTCAGGGGAAGGAAAAACTGTTTTTT.

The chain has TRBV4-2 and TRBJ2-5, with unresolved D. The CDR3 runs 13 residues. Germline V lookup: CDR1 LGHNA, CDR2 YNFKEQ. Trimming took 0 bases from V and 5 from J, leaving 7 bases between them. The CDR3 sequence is CASSQDRRETQYF. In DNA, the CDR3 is TGTGCCAGCAGCCAAGATCGCAGGGAGACCCAGTACTTC.

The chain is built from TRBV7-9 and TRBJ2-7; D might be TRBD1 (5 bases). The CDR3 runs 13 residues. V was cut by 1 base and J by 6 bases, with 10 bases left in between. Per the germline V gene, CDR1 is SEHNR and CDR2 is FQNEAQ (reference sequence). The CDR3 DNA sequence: TGTGCCAGCAGCTTAGTCGCAGGGTTCGAGCAGTACTTC. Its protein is CASSLVAGFEQYF. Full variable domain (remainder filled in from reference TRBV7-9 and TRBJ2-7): DTGVSQNPRHKITKRGQNVTFRCDPISEHNRLYWYRQTLGQGPEFLTYFQNEAQLEKSRLLSDRFSAERPKGSFSTLEIQRTEQGDSAMYLCASSLVAGFEQYFGPGTRLTVT.

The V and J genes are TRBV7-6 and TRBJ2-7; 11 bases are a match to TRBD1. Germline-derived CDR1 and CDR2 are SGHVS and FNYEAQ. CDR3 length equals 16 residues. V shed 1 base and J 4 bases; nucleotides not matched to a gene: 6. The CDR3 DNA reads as TGTGCCAGCAGCTTAGGTACCGGGACAGGGGGTTACGAGCAGTACTTC. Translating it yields CASSLGTGTGGYEQYF.

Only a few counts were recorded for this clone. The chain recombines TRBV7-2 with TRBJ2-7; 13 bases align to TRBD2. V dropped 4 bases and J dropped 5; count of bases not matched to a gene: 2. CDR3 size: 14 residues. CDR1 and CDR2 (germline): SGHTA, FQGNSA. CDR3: CASSSGLAGNEQYF. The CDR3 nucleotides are TGTGCCAGCAGCTCGGGACTAGCGGGAAACGAGCAGTACTTC.

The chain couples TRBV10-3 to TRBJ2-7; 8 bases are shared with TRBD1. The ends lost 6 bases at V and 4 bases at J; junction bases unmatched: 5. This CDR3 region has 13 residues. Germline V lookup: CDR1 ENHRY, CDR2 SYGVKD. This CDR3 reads CAIRPGQEYEQYF. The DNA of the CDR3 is TGTGCCATCAGGCCGGGACAGGAATACGAGCAGTACTTC.

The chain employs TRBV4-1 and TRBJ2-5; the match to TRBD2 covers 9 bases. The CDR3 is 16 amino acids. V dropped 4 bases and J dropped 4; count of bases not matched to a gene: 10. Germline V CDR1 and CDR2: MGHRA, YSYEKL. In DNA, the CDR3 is TGCGCCAGCAGCCTGGGCGGGGGGGCCGTGGGAGAGACCCAGTACTTC. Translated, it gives CASSLGGGAVGETQYF.

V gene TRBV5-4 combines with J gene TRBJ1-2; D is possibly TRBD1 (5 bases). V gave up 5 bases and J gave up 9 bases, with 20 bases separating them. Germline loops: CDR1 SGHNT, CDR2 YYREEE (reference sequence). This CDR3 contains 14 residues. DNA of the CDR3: TGTGCCAGCAGGCCGATGGTGGTGGGGGGTAGCTACACCTTC. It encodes CASRPMVVGGSYTF.

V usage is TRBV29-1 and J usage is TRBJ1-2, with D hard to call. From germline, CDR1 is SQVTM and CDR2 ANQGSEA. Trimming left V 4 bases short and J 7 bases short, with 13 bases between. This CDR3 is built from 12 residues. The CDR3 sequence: CSVGLTSSGYTF. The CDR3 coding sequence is TGCAGCGTTGGGCTCACATCGTCTGGCTACACCTTC.

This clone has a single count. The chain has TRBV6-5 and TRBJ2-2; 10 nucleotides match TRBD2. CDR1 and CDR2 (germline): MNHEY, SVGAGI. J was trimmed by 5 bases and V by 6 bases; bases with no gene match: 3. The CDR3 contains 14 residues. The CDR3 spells CASSSGGATGELFF. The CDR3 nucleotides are TGTGCCAGCAGCAGCGGGGGGGCAACCGGGGAGCTGTTTTTT.

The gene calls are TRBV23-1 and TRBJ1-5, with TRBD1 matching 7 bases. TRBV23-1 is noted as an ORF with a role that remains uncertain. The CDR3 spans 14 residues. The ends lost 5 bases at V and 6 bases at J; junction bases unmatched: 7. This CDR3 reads CASSTRQGRQPQHF. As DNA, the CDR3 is TGCGCCAGCAGTACTAGACAGGGCCGTCAGCCCCAGCATTTT.

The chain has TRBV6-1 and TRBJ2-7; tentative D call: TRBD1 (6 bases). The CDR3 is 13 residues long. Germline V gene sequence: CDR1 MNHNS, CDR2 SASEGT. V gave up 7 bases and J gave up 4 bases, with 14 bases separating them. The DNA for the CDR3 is TGTGCCAGCACACAGGGCTCGATTTACGAGCAGTACTTC. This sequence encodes CASTQGSIYEQYF.

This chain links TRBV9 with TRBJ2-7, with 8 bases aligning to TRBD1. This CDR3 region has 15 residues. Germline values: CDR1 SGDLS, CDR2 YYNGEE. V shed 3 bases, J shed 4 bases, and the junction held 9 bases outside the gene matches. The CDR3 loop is CASSAGQGSSYEQYF. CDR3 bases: TGTGCCAGCAGCGCCGGACAGGGCTCCTCTTACGAGCAGTACTTC. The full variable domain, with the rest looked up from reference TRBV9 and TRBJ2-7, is DSGVTQTPKHLITATGQRVTLRCSPRSGDLSVYWYQQSLDQGLQFLIQYYNGEERAKGNILERFSAQQFPDLHSELNLSSLELGDSALYFCASSAGQGSSYEQYFGPGTRLTVT.

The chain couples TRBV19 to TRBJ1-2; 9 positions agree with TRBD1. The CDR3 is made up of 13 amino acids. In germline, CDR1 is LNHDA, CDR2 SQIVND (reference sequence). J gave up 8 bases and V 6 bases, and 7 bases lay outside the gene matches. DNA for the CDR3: TGTGCCAGTAGCACGGACAGGGGAGGCGGCTACACCTTC. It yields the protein CASSTDRGGGYTF.

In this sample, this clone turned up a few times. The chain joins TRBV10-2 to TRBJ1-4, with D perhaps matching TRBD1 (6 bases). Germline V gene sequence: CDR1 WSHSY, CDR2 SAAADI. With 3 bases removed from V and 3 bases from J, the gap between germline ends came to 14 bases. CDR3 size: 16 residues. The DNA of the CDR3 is TGCGCCAGCAGTGACTCCCCAGGGGTTCCTAATGAAAAACTGTTTTTT. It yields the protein CASSDSPGVPNEKLFF.

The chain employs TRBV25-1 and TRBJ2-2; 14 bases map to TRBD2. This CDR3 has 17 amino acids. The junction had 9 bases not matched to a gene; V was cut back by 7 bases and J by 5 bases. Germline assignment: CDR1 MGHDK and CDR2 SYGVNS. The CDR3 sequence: CASTPTSGRAETGELFF. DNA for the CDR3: TGTGCCAGCACCCCGACTAGCGGGAGGGCCGAGACCGGGGAGCTGTTTTTT.

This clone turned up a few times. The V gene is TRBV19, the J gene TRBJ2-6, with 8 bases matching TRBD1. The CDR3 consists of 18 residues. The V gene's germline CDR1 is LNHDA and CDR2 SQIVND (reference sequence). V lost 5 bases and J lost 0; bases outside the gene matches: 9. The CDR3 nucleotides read TGTGCCAGTAGTCCTCGGACAGGGAAGGCCTCTGGGGCCAACGTCCTGACTTTC. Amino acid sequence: CASSPRTGKASGANVLTF.

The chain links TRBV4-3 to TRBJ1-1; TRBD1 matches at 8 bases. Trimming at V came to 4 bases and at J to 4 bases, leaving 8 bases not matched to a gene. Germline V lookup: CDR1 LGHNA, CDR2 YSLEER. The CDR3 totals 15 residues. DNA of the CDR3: TGCGCCAGCAGCCCGGGTCCTGACAGGGGCACTGAAGCTTTCTTT. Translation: CASSPGPDRGTEAFF.

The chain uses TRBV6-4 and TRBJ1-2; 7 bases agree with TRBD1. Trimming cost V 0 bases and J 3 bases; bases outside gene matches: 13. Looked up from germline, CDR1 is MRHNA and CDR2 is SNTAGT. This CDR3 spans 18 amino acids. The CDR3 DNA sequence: TGTGCCAGCAGTGACTCGAGACAGGGTCATTCTTCGTACTATGGCTACACCTTC. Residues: CASSDSRQGHSSYYGYTF.

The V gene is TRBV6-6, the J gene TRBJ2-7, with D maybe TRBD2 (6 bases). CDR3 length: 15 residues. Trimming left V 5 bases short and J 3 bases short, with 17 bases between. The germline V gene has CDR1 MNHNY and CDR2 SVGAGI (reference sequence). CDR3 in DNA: TGTGCCAGCAGTCCCCATGGCGGGATGGGCTACGAGCAGTACTTC. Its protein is CASSPHGGMGYEQYF.

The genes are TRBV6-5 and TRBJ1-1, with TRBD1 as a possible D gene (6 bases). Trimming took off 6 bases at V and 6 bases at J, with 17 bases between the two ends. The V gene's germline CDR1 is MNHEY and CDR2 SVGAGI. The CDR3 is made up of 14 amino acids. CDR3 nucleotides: TGTGCCAGCAGCCCGGCCGGGGGGCTTTCTGAAGCTTTCTTT. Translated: CASSPAGGLSEAFF.

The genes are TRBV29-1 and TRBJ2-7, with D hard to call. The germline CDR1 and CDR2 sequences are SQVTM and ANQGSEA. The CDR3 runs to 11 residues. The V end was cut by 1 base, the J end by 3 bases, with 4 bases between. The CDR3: CSVEAYYEQYF. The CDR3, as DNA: TGCAGCGTTGAAGCCTACTACGAGCAGTACTTC.

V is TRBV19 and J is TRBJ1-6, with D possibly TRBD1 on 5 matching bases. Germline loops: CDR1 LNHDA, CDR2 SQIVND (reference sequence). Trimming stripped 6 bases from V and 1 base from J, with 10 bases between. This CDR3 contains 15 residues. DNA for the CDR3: TGTGCCAGTAGAGGGGCAGATTCCTATAATTCACCCCTCCACTTT. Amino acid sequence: CASRGADSYNSPLHF.

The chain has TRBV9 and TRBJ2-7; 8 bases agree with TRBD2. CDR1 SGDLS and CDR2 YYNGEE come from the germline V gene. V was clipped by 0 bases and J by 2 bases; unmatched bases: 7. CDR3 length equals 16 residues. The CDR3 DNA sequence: TGTGCCAGCAGCGTAGGGGTGGAGGGACTAGCCTACGAGCAGTACTTC. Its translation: CASSVGVEGLAYEQYF. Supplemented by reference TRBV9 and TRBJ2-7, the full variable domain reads DSGVTQTPKHLITATGQRVTLRCSPRSGDLSVYWYQQSLDQGLQFLIQYYNGEERAKGNILERFSAQQFPDLHSELNLSSLELGDSALYFCASSVGVEGLAYEQYFGPGTRLTVT.

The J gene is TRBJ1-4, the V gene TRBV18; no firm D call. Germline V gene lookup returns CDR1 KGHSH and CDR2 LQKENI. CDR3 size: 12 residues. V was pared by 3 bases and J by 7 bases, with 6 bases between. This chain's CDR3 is CASSPGGEKLFF. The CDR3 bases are TGTGCCAGCTCACCCGGAGGTGAAAAACTGTTTTTT.